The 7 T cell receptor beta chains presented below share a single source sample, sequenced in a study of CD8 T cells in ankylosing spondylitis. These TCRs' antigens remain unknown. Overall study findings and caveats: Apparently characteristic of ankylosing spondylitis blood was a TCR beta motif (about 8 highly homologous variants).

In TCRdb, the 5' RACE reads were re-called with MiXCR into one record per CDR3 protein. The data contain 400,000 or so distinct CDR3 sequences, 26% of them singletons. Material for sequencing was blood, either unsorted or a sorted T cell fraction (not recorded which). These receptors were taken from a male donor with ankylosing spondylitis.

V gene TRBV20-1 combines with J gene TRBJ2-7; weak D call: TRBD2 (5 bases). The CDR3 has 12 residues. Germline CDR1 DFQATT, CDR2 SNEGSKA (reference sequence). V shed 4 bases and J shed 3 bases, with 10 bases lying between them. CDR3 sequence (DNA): TGCAGTGCTACTGGCGGACTCTACGAGCAGTACTTC. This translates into CSATGGLYEQYF.

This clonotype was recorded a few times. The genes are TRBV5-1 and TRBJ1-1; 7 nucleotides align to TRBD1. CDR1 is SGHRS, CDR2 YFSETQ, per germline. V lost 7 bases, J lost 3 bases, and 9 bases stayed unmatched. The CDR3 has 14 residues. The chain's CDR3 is CASSTQGGDTEAFF. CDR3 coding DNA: TGCGCCAGCTCGACCCAGGGGGGGGACACTGAAGCTTTCTTT. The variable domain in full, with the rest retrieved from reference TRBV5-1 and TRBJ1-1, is KAGVTQTPRYLIKTRGQQVTLSCSPISGHRSVSWYQQTPGQGLQFLFEYFSETQRNKGNFPGRFSGRQFSNSRSEMNVSTLELGDSALYLCASSTQGGDTEAFFGQGTRLTVV.

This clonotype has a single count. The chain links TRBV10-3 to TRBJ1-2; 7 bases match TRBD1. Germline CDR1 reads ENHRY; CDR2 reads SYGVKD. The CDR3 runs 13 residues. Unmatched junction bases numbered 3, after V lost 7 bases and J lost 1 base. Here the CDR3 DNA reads TGTGCCATCACCAGGGACAGTAACTATGGCTACACCTTC. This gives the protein CAITRDSNYGYTF.

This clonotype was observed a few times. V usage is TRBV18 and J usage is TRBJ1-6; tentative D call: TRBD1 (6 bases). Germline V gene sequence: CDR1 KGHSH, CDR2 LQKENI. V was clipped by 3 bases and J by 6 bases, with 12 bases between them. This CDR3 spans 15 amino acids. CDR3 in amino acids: CASSPRQESNSPLHF. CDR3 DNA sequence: TGTGCCAGCTCACCCCGACAGGAGAGTAATTCACCCCTCCACTTT.

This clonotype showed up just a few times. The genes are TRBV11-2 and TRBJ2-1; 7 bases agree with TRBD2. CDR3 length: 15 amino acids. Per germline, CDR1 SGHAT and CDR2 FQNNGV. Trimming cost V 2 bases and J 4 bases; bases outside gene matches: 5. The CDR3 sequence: CASSLLLALYNEQFF. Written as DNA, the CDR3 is TGTGCCAGCAGCTTATTACTAGCGCTATACAATGAGCAGTTCTTC.

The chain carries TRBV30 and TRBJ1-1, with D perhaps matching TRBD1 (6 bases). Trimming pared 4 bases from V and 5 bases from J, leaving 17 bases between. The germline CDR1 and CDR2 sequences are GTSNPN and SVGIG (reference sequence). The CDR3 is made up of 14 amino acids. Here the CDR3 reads CAWKGKGEWTEAFF. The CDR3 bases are TGTGCCTGGAAGGGGAAGGGGGAATGGACTGAAGCTTTCTTT.

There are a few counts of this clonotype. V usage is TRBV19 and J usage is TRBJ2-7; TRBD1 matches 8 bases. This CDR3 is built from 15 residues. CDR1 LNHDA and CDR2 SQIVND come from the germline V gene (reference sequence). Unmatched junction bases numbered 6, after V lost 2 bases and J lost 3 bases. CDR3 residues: CASSINVGQGYEQYF. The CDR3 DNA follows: TGTGCCAGTAGTATAAACGTCGGACAGGGCTACGAGCAGTACTTC.